The 5 T cell receptor beta chains presented below share a single source sample, sequenced in a study of response to subunit inactivated influenza vaccine. MiXCR, run by TCRdb on the RT-PCR reads, gives a single entry per CDR3 protein. The table includes about 780,000 distinct CDR3 sequences, about 18% detected once. The sample here was PBMCs from blood, taken around 5 days after vaccination. The receptors derive from a man between 45 and 60 years old who received an inactivated influenza vaccine.

The chain has TRBV7-8 and TRBJ2-7, with 7 bases that match TRBD1. Germline V gives CDR1 SGHVS, CDR2 FQNEAQ. V gave up 6 bases and J gave up 7 bases; unmatched junction bases: 12. The CDR3 is 14 amino acids. The CDR3 reads CASRKDRALGEQYF. The CDR3 nucleotides read TGTGCCAGCAGAAAAGACAGGGCTCTTGGGGAGCAGTACTTC. The full variable domain, its missing parts supplied by reference TRBV7-8 and TRBJ2-7, is GAGVSQSPRYKVAKRGQDVALRCDPISGHVSLFWYQQALGQGPEFLTYFQNEAQLDKSGLPSDRFFAERPEGSVSTLKIQRTQQEDSAVYLCASRKDRALGEQYFGPGTRLTVT.

This clonotype showed up just a few times. The chain joins TRBV20-1 to TRBJ2-2; D perhaps matches TRBD2 (7 bases). CDR1 and CDR2 (germline): DFQATT, SNEGSKA (reference sequence). The CDR3 is 13 residues long. Between the trimmed V and J ends, which lost 5 bases and 5 bases, there was a span of 12 bases. CDR3 loop: CSAQRGGTGELFF. CDR3 sequence (DNA): TGCAGTGCTCAAAGGGGGGGAACCGGGGAGCTGTTTTTT.

This chain uses TRBV12-3 or TRBV12-4 with TRBJ1-5; D unresolved. This CDR3 is built from 13 residues. V lost 5 bases and J lost 7, with 12 bases in between. The DNA for the CDR3 is TGTGCCAGCAGTCCCATCTCCGGGCAGCCCCAGCATTTT. Encoded protein: CASSPISGQPQHF.

This clonotype was observed a handful of times. The rearrangement uses TRBV12-3 or TRBV12-4 and TRBJ1-5; the D is unclear. CDR3 length equals 13 residues. V lost 6 bases and J 6 bases, leaving 12 bases between the germline ends. This CDR3 is CASSGGGVQPQHF. In nucleotides, the CDR3 is TGTGCCAGCAGCGGCGGCGGGGTTCAGCCCCAGCATTTT.

V usage is TRBV28 and J usage is TRBJ2-4; D is perhaps TRBD1 or TRBD2 (5 bases each). With 5 bases removed from V and 4 bases from J, the gap between germline ends came to 15 bases. This CDR3 contains 15 residues. Germline V gene lookup returns CDR1 MDHEN and CDR2 SYDVKM. The CDR3 DNA reads as TGTGCCAGCAGTCTCAACCGGGACGGAAAAAACATTCAGTACTTC. Protein product: CASSLNRDGKNIQYF.